Listed here is a single TCR beta chain. No cognate antigen has been identified for it. Base qualities are not at hand, and no much larger clone is one base apart. The sample comes from a study of a mutant IDH1 vaccine in newly diagnosed glioma (dated by TCRdb to about 2021). With regard to the full study: Vaccination began 4-6 weeks after radiotherapy alone, or alongside temozolomide cycles in the chemotherapy-containing groups. Of the 25 to 40 patients who were treated, about 60% were male and roughly 38% were female, and the mean age was around 40 years. Prior to enrollment, standard therapy consisting of radiotherapy alone, temozolomide alone, or radiochemotherapy with temozolomide had been administered to patients, with the combination being received by most patients. The week-35 safety follow-up took place at visit V12, and the week-47 end of study took place at visit V13. Peripheral blood samples were drawn at six visits, namely V03 (baseline), V05, V07, V10, V12 and V13. Longitudinal TCRB deep sequencing was performed for about two dozen treated patients wherever samples were available for exploratory analyses. What the work shows at the level of the full study, not this receptor alone: According to the authors, sample limitations meant that analyses of patient blood samples could not be reproduced. Pseudoprogression appeared unrelated to alterations in the top peripheral T cell clonotypes detected by TCRB sequencing. Availability determined which PBMC samples were chosen for TCRB deep sequencing. Across multiple MHC alleles, vaccine-induced immune responses were seen in approximately 93% of patients.

The library was made by the immunoSEQ multiplex PCR assay. Following the manufacturer's protocol, the hsTCRB Kit was used to amplify rearranged TCR beta chain sequences. Sequencing of TCRB libraries was carried out on an Illumina MiSeq. The authors processed their data as follows. Demultiplexing, trimming and gene mapping were performed with the kit vendor's proprietary platform. TCRdb took over this immuneACCESS table, retaining in-frame rearrangements with V and J assigned. Such tables are incomplete; in checked studies, under half of the missing clones stem from an unresolved V gene, and the remainder is unexplained. Clone size and V and J calls were adopted from that table, with D and trimming inferred from the DNA. The sample has around 50,000 clones on record, around three fifths of them singletons. The ten largest account for 4.5% to 5.5% of the sample. Reading from cysteine to phenylalanine, the CDR3 counts 12 amino acids. This entry keeps only the CDR3 DNA: 36 bases, framed from base 1. The junction carries 6 bases between V and J, which are trimmed by 5 bases and 1 base respectively. According to the germline V gene, CDR1 reads SGHDT and CDR2 reads YYEEEE.

The sample's time point label is to be understood as: week 47, end of study. Every vaccine dose consisted of 300 ug of a 20-mer mutant IDH1 peptide in Montanide, administered subcutaneously together with topical imiquimod. Eight vaccinations were administered to patients in weeks 1, 3, 5, 7, 11, 15, 19 and 23, corresponding to visits V03 through V10. Donors had newly diagnosed WHO grade 3 or 4 IDH1-mutant astrocytomas with loss of nuclear ATRX. The samples were drawn from NOA16, a multicentre, single-arm, open-label phase I trial in Germany that tested a mutant IDH1 peptide vaccine in humans for the first time. The DNeasy Blood and Tissue Kit was used to extract genomic DNA from EDTA blood for TCRB sequencing.

This specimen was peripheral blood mononuclear cells (PBMCs), taken from a glioma patient whose treatment included an IDH1 peptide vaccine. Recombination joined TRBV5-6 with TRBJ1-1, with no confidently assigned D gene. This receptor was identified in a man aged 40-50 years with glioma. Some clones in this sample may be carry-over from other donors' samples. At the DNA level, the sequence is TGTGCCAGCAGACGGCGGAACACTGAAGCTTTCTTT. The encoded protein is CASRRRNTEAFF.